What follows describes a single T cell receptor beta chain. This CDR3 is built from 16 residues. Per germline, CDR1 MGHRA and CDR2 YSYEKL. The J segment lost 3 bases and the V segment lost 1 base, leaving 7 bases of the junction unmatched. The data were obtained in a study of blood T cell repertoires in COVID-19. Study details: Researchers got acute and convalescent COVID-19 samples from the United States, Italy and Spain. The analysed material was cDNA or gDNA that came from T cells, B-cell-depleted T cells, or PBMCs.

As originally analysed: How many nucleated cells were present was estimated from reference gene primer amplification. The method was immunoSEQ multiplex PCR; TCRdb's version includes in-frame clones alone and lacks a portion of them. Clone size and the V and J calls come from that table; the DNA yielded D and trimming. The sample has some 30,000 clones; roughly 90% are singletons. V is TRBV4-1 and J is TRBJ2-3; 7 nucleotides align to TRBD1. The specimen was peripheral blood. This clonotype was obtained from a man aged 45 to 65 with active or convalescent COVID-19. The CDR3 is CASSQVGQLRTDTQYF. The CDR3 DNA follows: TGCGCCAGCAGCCAAGTGGGACAGCTCCGTACAGATACGCAGTATTTT.